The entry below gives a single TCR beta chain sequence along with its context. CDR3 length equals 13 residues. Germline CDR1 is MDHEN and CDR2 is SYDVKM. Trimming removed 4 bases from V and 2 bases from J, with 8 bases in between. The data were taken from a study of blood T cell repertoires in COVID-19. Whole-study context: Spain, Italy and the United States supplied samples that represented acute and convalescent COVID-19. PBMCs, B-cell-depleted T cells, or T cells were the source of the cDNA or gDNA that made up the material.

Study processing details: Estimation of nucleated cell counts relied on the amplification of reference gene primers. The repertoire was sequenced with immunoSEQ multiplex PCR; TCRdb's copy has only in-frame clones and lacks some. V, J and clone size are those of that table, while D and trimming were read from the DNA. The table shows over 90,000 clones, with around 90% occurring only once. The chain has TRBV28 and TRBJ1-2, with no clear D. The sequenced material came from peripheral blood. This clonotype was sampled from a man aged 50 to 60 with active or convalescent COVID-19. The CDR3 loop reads CASSSAANYGYTF. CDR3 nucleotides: TGTGCCAGCAGTTCGGCGGCCAACTATGGCTACACCTTC.